This passage covers 30 T cell receptor beta chains from one sample sequenced in a study of blood T cell repertoires in COVID-19. The method was immunoSEQ multiplex PCR; TCRdb's version includes in-frame clones alone and lacks a portion of them. Altogether fewer than 350,000 clones are present, 90% being singletons, with the ten largest covering roughly 1.6%. The sample comprised PBMCs or T cells enriched from blood (not recorded which). The receptors were gathered from a woman aged 18-30 years with acute COVID-19.

This clone came up a few times. The chain has TRBV6-4 and TRBJ2-1; TRBD2 agrees at 12 bases. The CDR3 length is 14 residues. Germline V gene data show CDR1 as MRHNA and CDR2 as SNTAGT. The junction had 3 bases not matched to a gene; V was cut back by 3 bases and J by 9 bases. The CDR3 region is CASSETSGSFEQFF. In DNA, the CDR3 is TGTGCCAGCAGTGAGACTAGCGGGAGTTTTGAGCAGTTCTTC.

The CDR3 protein is CASSQGGTNYNEQFF. The DNA for the CDR3 is TGCGCCAGCAGCCAGGGGGGGACCAACTACAATGAGCAGTTCTTC. This sequence joins TRBV4-1 and TRBJ2-1; 7 bases line up with TRBD2. The V and J ends lost 3 bases and 3 bases, in that order; junction bases with no gene match: 5. The CDR3 is 15 amino acids. Germline values: CDR1 MGHRA, CDR2 YSYEKL.

The count of this clone is one. V is TRBV7-9 and J is TRBJ1-1; D is unclear. CDR3 length equals 14 residues. Germline-derived CDR1 and CDR2 are SEHNR and FQNEAQ (reference sequence). Trimming took 0 bases from V and 1 from J, leaving 6 bases between them. In DNA, the CDR3 is TGTGCCAGCAGCTTAGCTCCGGGGAACACTGAAGCTTTCTTT. Amino acids: CASSLAPGNTEAFF.

The chain links TRBV10-2 to TRBJ2-1; TRBD2 matches 7 bases. V dropped 1 base and J dropped 0; count of bases not matched to a gene: 9. Germline CDR1 reads WSHSY; CDR2 reads SAAADI. This CDR3 is built from 18 residues. CDR3 DNA sequence: TGCGCCAGCAGTGAGTTGACTCTAGCGGATGCCTCCTACAATGAGCAGTTCTTC. Its translation is CASSELTLADASYNEQFF.

The chain joins TRBV14 to TRBJ1-2; the match to TRBD1 covers 8 bases. Germline trimming cut 0 bases from V and 6 bases from J; bases unmatched to any gene: 0. This CDR3 has 13 amino acids. Germline CDR1 reads SGHDN; CDR2 reads FVKESK. CDR3 region: CASSQDRGHGYTF. The CDR3 DNA reads TGTGCCAGCAGCCAAGACAGGGGGCATGGCTACACCTTC.

CDR3 nucleotides: TGTGCCAGCAGCTTAGACAGGGACCACGAGCAGTACTTC. Encoded protein: CASSLDRDHEQYF. This chain links TRBV7-3 with TRBJ2-7, with 7 nucleotides matching TRBD1. CDR1 is SGHTA and CDR2 is FQGTGA in the germline V gene. Trimming at V came to 2 bases and at J to 5 bases, leaving 3 bases not matched to a gene. This CDR3 contains 13 residues.

The chain links TRBV15 to TRBJ1-2; TRBD1 matches 10 bases. Germline V CDR1 and CDR2: LNHNV, YYDKDF (reference sequence). After removal of 2 bases from V and 7 bases from J, the junction contained 13 bases not matched to a gene. The CDR3 is 17 residues long. The CDR3, as DNA: TGTGCCACCAGCAGAAGCGGGACAGGGGACCGTCTGGGTGGCTACACCTTC. This encodes CATSRSGTGDRLGGYTF.

The rearrangement joins TRBV7-9 to TRBJ1-2; 9 positions match TRBD1. Germline CDR1 SEHNR, CDR2 FQNEAQ (reference sequence). This CDR3 is 14 amino acids long. With V trimmed by 5 bases and J by 6 bases, 7 bases remained unmatched. The CDR3 bases are TGTGCCAGCAGCGGGGACAGGGTTTATCATGGCTACACCTTC. Its translation: CASSGDRVYHGYTF.

The CDR3 sequence is CASSLGLAGRSYEQYF. The CDR3 nucleotides are TGTGCCAGCTCACTCGGACTAGCGGGTCGCTCCTACGAGCAGTACTTC. The genes are TRBV18 and TRBJ2-7; 11 bases agree with TRBD2. Germline V gene sequence: CDR1 KGHSH, CDR2 LQKENI. The V gene end was trimmed by 4 bases and the J gene end by 0 bases; junction bases not matched to a gene: 5. The CDR3 sequence is 16 residues long.

This sequence joins TRBV7-3 and TRBJ2-2, with 7 bases that match TRBD2. Germline trimming cut 6 bases from V and 4 bases from J; bases unmatched to any gene: 26. The CDR3 has 21 residues. Germline V gene data show CDR1 as SGHTA and CDR2 as FQGTGA. The DNA of the CDR3 is TGTGCCAGCAGTTCCCTTGCCCCACCGGGGGTGGGGGAGGGTGGCACCGGGGAGCTGTTTTTT. Translation gives CASSSLAPPGVGEGGTGELFF. Together with reference TRBV7-3 and TRBJ2-2, the CDR3 gives the full variable domain: GAGVSQTPSNKVTEKGKYVELRCDPISGHTALYWYRQSLGQGPEFLIYFQGTGAADDSGLPNDRFFAVRPEGSVSTLKIQRTERGDSAVYLCASSSLAPPGVGEGGTGELFFGEGSRLTVL.

This chain connects TRBV29-1 to TRBJ2-1, with a tentative D call TRBD1 (6 bases). CDR1 is SQVTM and CDR2 is ANQGSEA in the germline V gene. With 4 bases removed from V and 0 bases from J, the gap between germline ends came to 16 bases. CDR3 length equals 16 residues. The CDR3 here is CSVVGSGRGSYNEQFF. DNA of the CDR3: TGCAGCGTTGTGGGGTCTGGCAGGGGCTCCTACAATGAGCAGTTCTTC.

The gene calls are TRBV7-2 and TRBJ2-7; D not resolved. The CDR3 is 13 amino acids. The ends were cut back, 5 bases at V and 6 bases at J, with 14 bases in the middle. Germline CDR1 and CDR2: SGHTA and FQGNSA. This chain's CDR3 is CASSLAYTAEQYF. The CDR3 region has the DNA TGTGCCAGCAGCCTCGCTTACACCGCCGAGCAGTACTTC. Filled out from reference TRBV7-2 and TRBJ2-7, the complete variable domain reads GAGVSQSPSNKVTEKGKDVELRCDPISGHTALYWYRQSLGQGLEFLIYFQGNSAPDKSGLPSDRFSAERTGGSVSTLTIQRTQQEDSAVYLCASSLAYTAEQYFGPGTRLTVT.

This sequence joins TRBV28 and TRBJ2-3, with 11 bases lining up with TRBD1. Trimming cost V 5 bases and J 4 bases; bases outside gene matches: 8. The CDR3 is made up of 16 amino acids. CDR1 and CDR2 (germline): MDHEN, SYDVKM. The CDR3 sequence is CASSPRTGGDSDTQYF. The CDR3 DNA follows: TGTGCCAGCAGTCCACGGACAGGGGGCGACTCAGATACGCAGTATTTT.

J is TRBJ1-1 and V is TRBV28, with D tentatively TRBD1 (5 bases). Between the trimmed V and J ends, which lost 6 bases and 0 bases, there was a span of 8 bases. The CDR3 covers 13 residues. Germline V gene data show CDR1 as MDHEN and CDR2 as SYDVKM. CDR3 amino acids: CASSQTVNTEAFF. As DNA, the CDR3 is TGTGCCAGCAGCCAGACAGTGAACACTGAAGCTTTCTTT.

This clone turned up a few times. The V and J genes are TRBV7-9 and TRBJ2-2; maybe TRBD1 (5 bases). Between the trimmed V and J ends, which lost 1 base and 6 bases, there was a span of 18 bases. Germline CDR1 SEHNR, CDR2 FQNEAQ (reference sequence). The CDR3 sequence is 17 residues long. The CDR3 DNA sequence: TGTGCCAGCAGCTTAGGCCCCACAGGCAGCCGGGCCGGGGAGCTGTTTTTT. As protein: CASSLGPTGSRAGELFF.

This rearrangement joins TRBV30 to TRBJ1-5, with TRBD1 matching 10 bases. Unmatched junction bases numbered 11, after V lost 3 bases and J lost 6 bases. This CDR3 is 16 amino acids long. Germline V gene data show CDR1 as GTSNPN and CDR2 as SVGIG (reference sequence). The CDR3: CAWSARRDRGSQPQHF. The CDR3 nucleotides are TGTGCCTGGAGCGCCCGCCGGGACAGGGGAAGTCAGCCCCAGCATTTT.

V and J are TRBV7-2 and TRBJ1-2; 8 nucleotides agree with TRBD1. There are 17 residues in the CDR3. J gave up 4 bases and V 2 bases, and 12 bases lay outside the gene matches. The germline gives CDR1 SGHTA, CDR2 FQGNSA. CDR3 sequence: CASSLNSVGTGRYGYTF. In DNA, the CDR3 is TGTGCCAGCAGCTTAAATAGTGTTGGGACAGGCCGCTATGGCTACACCTTC.

V and J are TRBV30 and TRBJ2-7; the match to TRBD1 covers 11 bases. This CDR3 has 17 amino acids. CDR1 is GTSNPN, CDR2 SVGIG, per germline (reference sequence). Unmatched junction bases numbered 10, after V lost 2 bases and J lost 1 base. The CDR3 coding sequence is TGTGCCTGGAGTTCGACGCGGGGACAGGGGGGTTCCTACGAGCAGTACTTC. It encodes CAWSSTRGQGGSYEQYF.

The chain carries TRBV7-9 and TRBJ2-7; D is undetermined. Germline values: CDR1 SEHNR, CDR2 FQNEAQ (reference sequence). The V end lost 3 bases, the J end lost 5 bases, and 5 bases lay between the germline ends. The CDR3 is 11 amino acids. The CDR3, as DNA: TGTGCCAGCAGCTTCTCTGACGAGCAGTACTTC. Translation gives CASSFSDEQYF.

J is TRBJ1-4 and V is TRBV5-8, with TRBD1 matching 8 bases. Trimming at V came to 4 bases and at J to 0 bases, leaving 5 bases not matched to a gene. Germline V gene lookup returns CDR1 SGHTS and CDR2 YDEGEE. This CDR3 is built from 16 residues. CDR3 bases: TGTGCCAGCAGCAGCGGACAGGGCTCAACTAATGAAAAACTGTTTTTT. Translating it yields CASSSGQGSTNEKLFF.

The chain couples TRBV19 to TRBJ2-7; tentative D call: TRBD2 (5 bases). The ends were cut back, 4 bases at V and 7 bases at J, with 23 bases in the middle. This CDR3 contains 16 residues. Per germline, CDR1 LNHDA and CDR2 SQIVND (reference sequence). CDR3 in amino acids: CASSTTLGGSLREQYF. The DNA for the CDR3 is TGTGCCAGTAGTACCACCCTCGGCGGGTCACTACGGGAGCAGTACTTC.

The chain carries TRBV18 and TRBJ1-5; 7 nucleotides align to TRBD1. With V trimmed by 4 bases and J by 0 bases, 6 bases remained unmatched. Germline assignment: CDR1 KGHSH and CDR2 LQKENI. The CDR3 extends over 16 amino acids. The CDR3 sequence: CASSLSTGYSNQPQHF. The DNA of the CDR3 is TGTGCCAGCTCACTATCGACAGGGTATAGCAATCAGCCCCAGCATTTT.

The rearrangement links TRBV6-5 to TRBJ1-2, with a possible D match to TRBD1 (5 bases). From germline, CDR1 is MNHEY and CDR2 SVGAGI. V lost 8 bases to trimming and J lost 8 bases, with 12 bases between them. The CDR3 covers 11 residues. CDR3 sequence: CASGRDRGYTF. The DNA for the CDR3 is TGTGCCAGCGGGCGGGACCGAGGCTACACCTTC.

The rearrangement links TRBV4-1 to TRBJ2-7; TRBD2 matches at 7 bases. Germline lookup yields CDR1 MGHRA and CDR2 YSYEKL. The ends lost 1 base at V and 1 base at J; junction bases unmatched: 4. The CDR3 contains 15 residues. DNA of the CDR3: TGCGCCAGCAGCCAAGTTGGGCGGGGGTCCTACGAGCAGTACTTC. Translated, it gives CASSQVGRGSYEQYF.

This chain links TRBV28 with TRBJ1-4; TRBD1 aligns across 7 bases. The CDR3 extends over 16 amino acids. V lost 5 bases and J lost 0; bases outside the gene matches: 6. Germline V gene sequence: CDR1 MDHEN, CDR2 SYDVKM. In nucleotides, the CDR3 is TGTGCCAGCAGTCCCCTAGGGACAGCAACTAATGAAAAACTGTTTTTT. This codes for CASSPLGTATNEKLFF. Full variable domain (missing parts from reference TRBV28 and TRBJ1-4): DVKVTQSSRYLVKRTGEKVFLECVQDMDHENMFWYRQDPGLGLRLIYFSYDVKMKEKGDIPEGYSVSREKKERFSLILESASTNQTSMYLCASSPLGTATNEKLFFGSGTQLSVL.

The V gene is TRBV18, the J gene TRBJ1-3, with D possibly TRBD1 on 6 matching bases. This CDR3 has 17 amino acids. V lost 1 base and J 4 bases, leaving 17 bases between the germline ends. Germline values: CDR1 KGHSH, CDR2 LQKENI. The CDR3 is CASSPLEDSLGGNTIYF. The CDR3 DNA reads TGTGCCAGCTCACCACTCGAGGACAGCCTTGGAGGAAACACCATATATTTT.

The chain recombines TRBV28 with TRBJ1-6; 7 bases fit TRBD1. The CDR3 runs to 15 residues. Germline trimming cut 7 bases from V and 10 bases from J; bases unmatched to any gene: 13. Germline loops: CDR1 MDHEN, CDR2 SYDVKM. The CDR3 loop is CASKGEGAGNSPLHF. In nucleotides, the CDR3 is TGTGCCAGCAAGGGTGAGGGGGCGGGAAACTCACCCCTCCACTTT.

The chain combines TRBV10-1 with TRBJ2-3; D is uncertain. The CDR3 is 14 amino acids. Trimming took 6 bases from V and 4 from J, leaving 14 bases between them. Germline V gene lookup returns CDR1 WNHNN and CDR2 SYGVQD (reference sequence). The CDR3 loop reads CASRAGSKADTQYF. CDR3 nucleotide sequence: TGCGCCAGCAGGGCCGGGTCCAAGGCAGATACGCAGTATTTT.

The chain couples TRBV6-2 or TRBV6-3 to TRBJ1-2; 8 bases agree with TRBD1. The ends lost 2 bases at V and 2 bases at J; junction bases unmatched: 4. The CDR3 loop spans 15 amino acids. Germline values: CDR1 MNHEY, CDR2 SVGEGT. The CDR3 spells CASSYTRDRNYGYTF. DNA for the CDR3: TGTGCCAGCAGTTACACACGGGACAGGAACTATGGCTACACCTTC.

The genes are TRBV28 and TRBJ2-1, with D possibly matching TRBD2 (6 bases). Deletions cut 7 bases from V and 1 base from J, with 17 bases between. CDR1 MDHEN and CDR2 SYDVKM come from the germline V gene. CDR3 length: 16 amino acids. CDR3 DNA sequence: TGTGCCAGCACTCCACCGTGGGCGGGATCCTACAATGAGCAGTTCTTC. It encodes CASTPPWAGSYNEQFF.